Below are 12 T cell receptor beta chains sequenced from a single sample in a study of CD4 T cells in relation to SARS-CoV-2 and coronaviruses. Sequencing was performed with immunoSEQ multiplex PCR; in TCRdb, only in-frame clones are kept and a portion is missing. The data contain more than 20,000 clones, roughly 76% of them singletons. The antigens of these receptors remain unknown. Before the COVID-19 pandemic, during about 2011-2019, CD4+ T cells were taken from unexposed donors. CD4+ T cells were isolated from the cells after around eleven days of culture. Source material: CD4+ T cells from PBMCs, cultured in vitro. Receptors were obtained from a human donor in good health.

This clone appeared a few times. This chain joins TRBV9 and TRBJ2-2; 7 bases are a match to TRBD1. The germline gives CDR1 SGDLS, CDR2 YYNGEE. V lost 3 bases, J lost 0 bases, and 5 bases stayed unmatched. This CDR3 is 16 amino acids long. This CDR3 is CASSGRGTANTGELFF. CDR3 coding DNA: TGTGCCAGCAGCGGGAGAGGGACAGCGAACACCGGGGAGCTGTTTTTT.

The chain is built from TRBV5-1 and TRBJ2-7, with TRBD1 matching over 10 bases. V shed 2 bases, J shed 4 bases, and the junction held 6 bases outside the gene matches. The CDR3 consists of 15 residues. Germline assignment: CDR1 SGHRS and CDR2 YFSETQ. The CDR3 region is CASSFGTGVFYEQYF. CDR3 DNA sequence: TGCGCCAGCAGCTTTGGGACAGGGGTTTTTTACGAGCAGTACTTC.

The rearrangement uses TRBV20-1 and TRBJ2-3; D call uncertain. V lost 6 bases and J 2 bases, leaving 6 bases between the germline ends. Germline CDR1 is DFQATT and CDR2 is SNEGSKA (reference sequence). The CDR3 spans 11 residues. The CDR3 is CSATLTDTQYF. DNA of the CDR3: TGCAGTGCCACACTCACAGATACGCAGTATTTT.

This clone turned up a few times. This chain joins TRBV7-9 and TRBJ2-6; 10 bases agree with TRBD1. The trim removed 5 bases at V and 2 bases at J, leaving 12 bases unmatched. The CDR3 contains 19 residues. Germline-derived CDR1 and CDR2 are SEHNR and FQNEAQ (reference sequence). CDR3 nucleotides: TGTGCCAGCAGCCTATGGGGGGGACAGGGGAGCACTGGGGCCAACGTCCTGACTTTC. Its translation is CASSLWGGQGSTGANVLTF.

This clone was found a few times. The chain carries TRBV3-1 (or the pseudogene TRBV3-2) and TRBJ1-1; possible D gene TRBD1, 5 bases. V was pared by 6 bases and J by 3 bases, with 11 bases between. This CDR3 is built from 13 residues. Germline loops: CDR1 LGHDT, CDR2 YNNKEL (reference sequence). DNA of the CDR3: TGTGCCAGCAGGGGACTCCTCCACACTGAAGCTTTCTTT. This sequence encodes CASRGLLHTEAFF.

This clone was picked up one time. The CDR3 DNA is TGTGCCATCAGTCAATTCGAGACACCCCAAGAGACCCAGTACTTC. It yields the protein CAISQFETPQETQYF. This sequence joins TRBV10-3 and TRBJ2-5; D unclear. The ends were cut back, 5 bases at V and 1 base at J, with 14 bases in the middle. The length of the CDR3 is 15 residues. Germline V lookup: CDR1 ENHRY, CDR2 SYGVKD.

This clone was picked up a small number of times. V gene TRBV9 combines with J gene TRBJ1-1; no definite D call. Germline V gene data show CDR1 as SGDLS and CDR2 as YYNGEE. The V gene lost 3 bases and the J gene lost 0 bases, with 9 bases spanning the gap. This CDR3 is 14 amino acids long. CDR3 region: CASSAIPVNTEAFF. The DNA of the CDR3 is TGTGCCAGCAGCGCAATACCAGTGAACACTGAAGCTTTCTTT.

The rearrangement joins TRBV18 to TRBJ1-2, with 7 positions matching TRBD1. This CDR3 has 15 amino acids. Unmatched junction bases numbered 3, after V lost 2 bases and J lost 0 bases. The germline V gene has CDR1 KGHSH and CDR2 LQKENI. This CDR3 is CASSPRQGPNYGYTF. The CDR3 DNA sequence: TGTGCCAGCTCACCAAGACAGGGCCCTAACTATGGCTACACCTTC.

V gene TRBV6-5 combines with J gene TRBJ2-5; D not certain. The CDR3 is 15 residues long. Germline V gene lookup returns CDR1 MNHEY and CDR2 SVGAGI. Trimming removed 7 bases from V and 2 bases from J, with 17 bases in between. CDR3 nucleotide sequence: TGTGCCAGCAACCACATCCTCGCGGCACAAGAGACCCAGTACTTC. As protein: CASNHILAAQETQYF.

This rearrangement joins TRBV14 to TRBJ1-2, with D possibly matching TRBD1 (5 bases). This CDR3 has 15 residues. The ends were cut back, 3 bases at V and 4 bases at J, with 15 bases in the middle. Germline assignment: CDR1 SGHDN and CDR2 FVKESK. The CDR3 sequence: CASSQAWDGGYGYTF. The CDR3 DNA is TGTGCCAGCAGCCAGGCCTGGGACGGGGGCTATGGCTACACCTTC.

The rearrangement uses TRBV6-5 and TRBJ1-1; D perhaps matches TRBD1 (5 bases). Germline CDR1 is MNHEY and CDR2 is SVGAGI. This CDR3 spans 14 amino acids. V lost 0 bases to trimming and J lost 4 bases, with 9 bases between them. CDR3: CASSYSTDPTEAFF. The CDR3 nucleotides read TGTGCCAGCAGTTACTCGACAGACCCCACTGAAGCTTTCTTT.

This clone came up once. This chain joins TRBV10-1 and TRBJ2-1; 8 bases are a match to TRBD1. Germline V gives CDR1 WNHNN, CDR2 SYGVQD (reference sequence). The CDR3 runs to 18 residues. Trimming cost V 0 bases and J 4 bases; bases outside gene matches: 11. CDR3 residues: CASSESFFRTGRYNEQFF. The CDR3 DNA follows: TGCGCCAGCAGTGAGTCGTTTTTTCGGACAGGGCGGTACAATGAGCAGTTCTTC.